Sequencing of this T cell receptor beta chain was carried out in a study of radiation and T cells in renal cell carcinoma. Germline loops: CDR1 SGHAT, CDR2 FQNNGV. This CDR3 region has 16 residues. With 4 bases clipped from V and 3 bases from J, the junction kept 4 bases outside the gene matches. The time point: blood 2 weeks post-SBRT. Regarding treatment: 15 Gy SBRT to primary tumor, nephrectomy 4 weeks later. Clones were sequenced by immunoSEQ multiplex PCR, and TCRdb holds only the in-frame ones, with some missing. The sample holds over 60,000 clones, around 86% seen once. The sequence was collected from a woman between 50 and 59 years old with renal cell carcinoma. The rearrangement uses TRBV11-2 and TRBJ2-2; 11 bases map to TRBD2. This material consisted of blood, taken from a patient whose treatment included radiotherapy and nephrectomy. The CDR3, as DNA: TGTGCCAGCAGCTCCGGGACTAGCGGTTACACCGGGGAGCTGTTTTTT. Protein product: CASSSGTSGYTGELFF.